This entry lists 10 T cell receptor beta chains sequenced from one sample in a study of cytomegalovirus exposure and HLA in healthy donors. Primers for the PCR totalled 60 Vbeta and 13 Jbeta. Sequencing used immunoSEQ multiplex PCR; TCRdb keeps in-frame clones, though not all of them. The sample yields about 210,000 clones, 70% to 90% seen once. The sample was PBMCs. The receptors stem from a girl aged 2 to 9 in good health and CMV-seronegative.

The rearrangement joins TRBV10-1 to TRBJ2-1; 8 bases fit TRBD2. The CDR3 consists of 17 residues. Germline lookup yields CDR1 WNHNN and CDR2 SYGVQD (reference sequence). V gave up 4 bases and J gave up 9 bases; unmatched junction bases: 17. The CDR3 DNA is TGCGCCAGCAGTGCCGTAATAAGCGGGGGCCCTAAAAGTGAGCAGTTCTTC. Protein: CASSAVISGGPKSEQFF.

This clone was picked up a small number of times. The CDR3 spells CASSLVGTGNEKLFF. The CDR3 DNA reads as TGTGCCAGCAGCTTAGTTGGGACAGGGAATGAAAAACTGTTTTTT. V and J are TRBV7-8 and TRBJ1-4, with 9 positions matching TRBD1. Germline trimming cut 1 base from V and 5 bases from J; bases unmatched to any gene: 2. There are 15 residues in the CDR3. Per the germline V gene, CDR1 is SGHVS and CDR2 is FQNEAQ.

This rearrangement joins TRBV5-5 to TRBJ2-1, with 8 bases that match TRBD1. CDR1 is SGHKS and CDR2 is YYEKEE in the germline V gene (reference sequence). Trimming took 0 bases from V and 4 from J; bases not matched to a gene: 3. The CDR3 loop spans 15 amino acids. The CDR3 DNA reads as TGTGCCAGCAGCTTGGGGACAGGGACGTACAATGAGCAGTTCTTC. Encoded protein: CASSLGTGTYNEQFF.

The V and J genes are TRBV6-5 and TRBJ2-5; D not certain. CDR1 is MNHEY, CDR2 SVGAGI, per germline. The CDR3 spans 14 residues. Trimming left V 2 bases short and J 2 bases short, with 9 bases between. The CDR3 region is CASSYGRLQETQYF. CDR3 sequence (DNA): TGTGCCAGCAGTTACGGCAGGTTACAAGAGACCCAGTACTTC.

The chain carries TRBV29-1 and TRBJ1-3; D is unclear. V was clipped by 5 bases and J by 9 bases, with 11 bases between them. This CDR3 contains 11 residues. Germline V gene sequence: CDR1 SQVTM, CDR2 ANQGSEA. The CDR3 nucleotides are TGCAGCGTTCGACTCGTGGGCACCATATATTTT. Residues: CSVRLVGTIYF.

CDR3 sequence (DNA): TGTGCCAGTTCCCTTTGGCAGGGTGACATGAACACTGAAGCTTTCTTT. It translates to CASSLWQGDMNTEAFF. The gene calls are TRBV18 and TRBJ1-1, with D perhaps TRBD1 (5 bases). V was shortened by 9 bases and J by 0 bases, with 20 bases between the two germline ends. Per germline, CDR1 KGHSH and CDR2 LQKENI. The CDR3 is 16 residues long.

The chain recombines TRBV6-1 with TRBJ2-7; D not resolved. The V gene lost 6 bases and the J gene lost 2 bases, with 11 bases spanning the gap. This CDR3 contains 13 residues. Looked up from germline, CDR1 is MNHNS and CDR2 is SASEGT. The CDR3 loop is CASRELRPYEQYF. The CDR3 DNA reads as TGTGCCAGCAGGGAGCTTAGACCCTACGAGCAGTACTTC.

This rearrangement joins TRBV11-2 to TRBJ1-1; D unresolved. V was clipped by 5 bases and J by 0 bases, with 10 bases between them. This CDR3 spans 14 amino acids. CDR1 and CDR2 (germline): SGHAT, FQNNGV. The CDR3 DNA follows: TGTGCCAGCAGCCAGAGAGGCATGAACACTGAAGCTTTCTTT. Amino acid sequence: CASSQRGMNTEAFF.

The chain carries TRBV4-1 and TRBJ2-7, with 7 positions matching TRBD1. CDR3 size: 15 residues. CDR1 and CDR2 (germline): MGHRA, YSYEKL. With V trimmed by 0 bases and J by 4 bases, 6 bases remained unmatched. The DNA of the CDR3 is TGCGCCAGCAGCCAAGATACGGGGACAGCTTACGAGCAGTACTTC. Translation: CASSQDTGTAYEQYF.

The chain recombines TRBV19 with TRBJ2-7, with 10 positions matching TRBD2. Looked up from germline, CDR1 is LNHDA and CDR2 is SQIVND (reference sequence). The CDR3 sequence is 15 residues long. V shed 3 bases, J shed 3 bases, and the junction held 5 bases outside the gene matches. In nucleotides, the CDR3 is TGTGCCAGTAGTATTGGGACTAGCGAGTACTACGAGCAGTACTTC. It translates to CASSIGTSEYYEQYF.